The 3 T cell receptor beta chains listed next were all sequenced from one sample in a study of T cell responses to AZD1222 COVID-19 vaccine. Repertoires were generated with immunoSEQ multiplex PCR, while TCRdb's copy carries only in-frame clones and drops some. The repertoire has 120,000 to 150,000 clones, 90% to 95% of them found once; the top ten carry approximately 4.3%. Sample: peripheral blood, taken 28 days after the second AZD1222 dose. These receptors all stem from an adult who received the AZD1222 COVID-19 vaccine.

This sequence joins TRBV11-3 and TRBJ2-2; 8 bases agree with TRBD1. Germline CDR1 SGHNT, CDR2 YENEEA. The CDR3 has 13 amino acids. The J segment lost 7 bases and the V segment lost 7 bases, leaving 5 bases of the junction unmatched. CDR3 coding DNA: TGTGCCAGCACAGGGGGCGCGGGCGGGGAGCTGTTTTTT. It specifies CASTGGAGGELFF.

This chain connects TRBV27 to TRBJ1-4; D remains ambiguous. CDR1 is MNHEY, CDR2 SMNVEV, per germline (reference sequence). The CDR3 runs 14 residues. Trimming removed 7 bases at V and 3 bases at J, with 12 bases between. In nucleotides, the CDR3 is TGTGCCAGCAAATCCGAACTGGCTAATGAAAAACTGTTTTTT. Its translation: CASKSELANEKLFF.

A few counts support this clone. V is TRBV9 and J is TRBJ1-3; no definite D call. Germline-derived CDR1 and CDR2 are SGDLS and YYNGEE. This CDR3 spans 14 amino acids. V shed 3 bases and J shed 0 bases, with 7 bases lying between them. The CDR3 DNA reads as TGTGCCAGCAGCGACCAGAGCTCTGGAAACACCATATATTTT. Translation gives CASSDQSSGNTIYF.